A single sample gave rise to the 2 T cell receptor beta chains below, sequenced in a study of blood T cells in healthy people across ages. The use of a sample-barcoded 5' primer and a J-beta primer mix characterized a second PCR of roughly 6 to 11 cycles. From the 5' RACE reads, TCRdb called clonotypes with MiXCR, one entry per CDR3 protein. The table records over a million distinct CDR3 sequences, approximately 42% of them present only once. Source material: blood. These receptors were taken from a woman under 30 in good health.

The CDR3: CASSVSSGQGALVSYEQYF. For the CDR3, the DNA is TGCGCCAGCAGCGTCTCCTCGGGACAGGGGGCCTTAGTCTCCTACGAGCAGTACTTC. This chain connects TRBV5-1 to TRBJ2-7; TRBD1 matches 12 bases. The V gene end was trimmed by 4 bases and the J gene end by 0 bases; junction bases not matched to a gene: 14. This CDR3 contains 19 residues. Germline V gives CDR1 SGHRS, CDR2 YFSETQ.

This clonotype has just a few counts. V usage is TRBV12-3 or TRBV12-4 and J usage is TRBJ2-6; D remains unclear. This CDR3 comprises 13 residues. With 7 bases removed from V and 2 bases from J, the gap between germline ends came to 6 bases. The CDR3 region is CASTPAGANVLTF. The CDR3 nucleotides read TGTGCCAGCACCCCGGCTGGGGCCAACGTCCTGACTTTC.